This T cell receptor (beta chain) was sequenced for a study of blood T cell repertoires in COVID-19. The overall study: From T cells, B-cell-depleted T cells, or PBMCs came the material, which was cDNA or gDNA.

Method: immunoSEQ multiplex PCR; TCRdb's copy keeps in-frame clones and lacks some. The sample has 50,000 to 75,000 clones; about 80% are singletons. The CDR3 runs 14 residues. The V gene's germline CDR1 is SGHNT and CDR2 YYREEE (reference sequence). V gave up 2 bases and J gave up 3 bases, with 11 bases separating them. The chain uses TRBV5-4 and TRBJ1-2; D remains ambiguous. The sample taken for sequencing was peripheral blood. This clonotype originated in a man older than 75 with active or convalescent COVID-19. The CDR3 here is CASSLIPSDYGYTF. The CDR3 nucleotides are TGTGCCAGCAGCTTAATCCCCAGCGACTATGGCTACACCTTC.